This T cell receptor beta chain was identified during a study of tumor-infiltrating lymphocytes in primary liver carcinoma. Study-wide context: Each of the growths was stage T1-T3 N0M0, extending roughly 4.2 to 11 cm across. The study obtained roughly 3.65 to 7.13 million productive TCRbeta reads per sample, similar across tissue types.

It was unsorted whole blood that yielded blood RNA, and germline DNA was also extracted. From around 0.5 ug of total RNA, TCR beta-specific cDNA was reverse-transcribed using a constant-region primer. Slightly modified ARM-PCR, run as three nested multiplex PCR rounds, produced the TCR beta libraries. Use of TRBV1-TRBV30 forward primers with a C-beta reverse primer characterized the first two PCR rounds, which lasted about 11 cycles each. TCRdb used MiXCR to reprocess the multiplex PCR reads, holding one entry per CDR3 protein. The sample consists of around 330,000 distinct CDR3 sequences, 50% to 70% of them appearing once. Ten or more counts support this clonotype. Germline CDR1 reads MNHEY; CDR2 reads SVGAGI. This CDR3 has 14 amino acids. V was trimmed by 2 bases and J by 8 bases, leaving 13 bases between them.

The TCR comes from a man between 40 and 49 years old with primary liver carcinoma and hepatitis B virus infection. J is TRBJ2-1 and V is TRBV6-5; TRBD2 might be the D (5 bases). The sample consisted of peripheral blood. This chain's CDR3 is CASSYLSPEDEQFF. The CDR3 bases are TGTGCCAGCAGTTACCTCAGTCCGGAGGATGAGCAGTTCTTC.